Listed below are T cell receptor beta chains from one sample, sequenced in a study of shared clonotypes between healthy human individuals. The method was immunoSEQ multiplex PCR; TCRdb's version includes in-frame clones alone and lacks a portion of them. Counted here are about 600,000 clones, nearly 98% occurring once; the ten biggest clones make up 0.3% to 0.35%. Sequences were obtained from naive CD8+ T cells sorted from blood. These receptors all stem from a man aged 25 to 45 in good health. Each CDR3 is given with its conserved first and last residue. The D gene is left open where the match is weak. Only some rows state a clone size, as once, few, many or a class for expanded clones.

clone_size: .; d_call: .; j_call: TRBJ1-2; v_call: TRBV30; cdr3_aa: CAWSTGGNYGYTF; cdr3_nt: TGTGCCTGGAGCACTGGGGGAAACTATGGCTACACCTTC
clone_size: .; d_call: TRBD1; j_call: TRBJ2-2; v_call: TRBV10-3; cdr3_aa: CAIRKTGGPNTGELFF; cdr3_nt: TGTGCCATCAGGAAAACAGGGGGCCCGAACACCGGGGAGCTGTTTTTT
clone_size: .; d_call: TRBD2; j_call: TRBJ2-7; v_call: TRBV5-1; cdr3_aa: CASSLGRGVSYEQYF; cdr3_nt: TGCGCCAGCAGCCTCGGCCGGGGGGTTTCCTACGAGCAGTACTTC
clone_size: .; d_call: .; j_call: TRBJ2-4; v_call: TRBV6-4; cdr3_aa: CASSALHRRELAKDIQYF; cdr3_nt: TGTGCCAGCAGTGCACTACATCGGCGGGAACTAGCCAAAGACATTCAGTACTTC
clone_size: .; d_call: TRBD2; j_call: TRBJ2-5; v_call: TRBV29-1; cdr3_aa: CSVWLAGALETQYF; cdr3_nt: TGCAGCGTTTGGCTAGCGGGAGCATTGGAGACCCAGTACTTC
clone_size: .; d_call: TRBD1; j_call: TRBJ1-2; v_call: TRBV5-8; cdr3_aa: CASSSDRVHYGYTF; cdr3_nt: TGTGCCAGCAGCTCTGACAGGGTTCACTATGGCTACACCTTC
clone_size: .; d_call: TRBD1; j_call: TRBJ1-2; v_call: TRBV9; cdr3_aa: CASSVEGQGVYGYTF; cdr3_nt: TGTGCCAGCAGCGTAGAGGGACAGGGAGTTTATGGCTACACCTTC
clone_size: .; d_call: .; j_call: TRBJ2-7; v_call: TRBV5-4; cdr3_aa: CASSFPSTSEQYF; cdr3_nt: TGTGCCAGCAGCTTCCCTAGTACCTCCGAGCAGTACTTC
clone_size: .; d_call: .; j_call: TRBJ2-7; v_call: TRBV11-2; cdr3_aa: CASSLGAAYEQYF; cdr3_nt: TGTGCCAGCAGCTTAGGGGCCGCCTACGAGCAGTACTTC
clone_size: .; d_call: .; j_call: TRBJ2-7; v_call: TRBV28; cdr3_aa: CASSFLDYEQYF; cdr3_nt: TGTGCCAGCAGTTTCCTAGACTACGAGCAGTACTTC
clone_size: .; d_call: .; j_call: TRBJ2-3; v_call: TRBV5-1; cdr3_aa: CASSFEQGGLADTQYF; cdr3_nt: TGCGCCAGCAGCTTCGAACAGGGAGGGTTAGCAGATACGCAGTATTTT
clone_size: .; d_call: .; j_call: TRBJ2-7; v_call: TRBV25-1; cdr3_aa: CASSPPDRYYEQYF; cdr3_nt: TGTGCCAGCAGTCCGCCGGACAGATACTACGAGCAGTACTTC
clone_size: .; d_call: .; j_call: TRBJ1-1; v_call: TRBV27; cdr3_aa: CASSFGGGPEAFF; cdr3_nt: TGTGCCAGCAGTTTTGGGGGGGGTCCAGAAGCTTTCTTT
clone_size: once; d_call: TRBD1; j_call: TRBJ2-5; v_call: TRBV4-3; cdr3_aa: CASSQDGTGQETQYF; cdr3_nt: TGCGCCAGCAGCCAAGATGGGACAGGACAAGAGACCCAGTACTTC
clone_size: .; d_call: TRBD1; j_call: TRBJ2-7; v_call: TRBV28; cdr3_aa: CASGQGDYEQYF; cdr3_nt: TGTGCCAGCGGACAGGGGGACTACGAGCAGTACTTC
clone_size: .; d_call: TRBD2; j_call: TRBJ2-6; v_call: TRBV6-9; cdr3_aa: CASSLLAGVLANVLTF; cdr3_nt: TGTGCCAGCAGTTTGTTAGCGGGAGTTTTGGCCAACGTCCTGACTTTC
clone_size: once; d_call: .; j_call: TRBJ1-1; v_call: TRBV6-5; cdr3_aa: CASSYVGRADEAFF; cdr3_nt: TGTGCCAGCAGTTACGTCGGCAGGGCGGATGAAGCTTTCTTT
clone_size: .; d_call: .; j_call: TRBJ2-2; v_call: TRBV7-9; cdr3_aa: CASSRGLTPGELFF; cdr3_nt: TGTGCCAGCAGCCGGGGCCTTACCCCGGGGGAGCTGTTTTTT
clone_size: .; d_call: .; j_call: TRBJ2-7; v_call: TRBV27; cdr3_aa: CASSLARDYEQYF; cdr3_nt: TGTGCCAGCAGTTTGGCCAGGGACTACGAGCAGTACTTC
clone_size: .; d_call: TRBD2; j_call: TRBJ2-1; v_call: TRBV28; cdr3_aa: CASKPLGSGRGNEQFF; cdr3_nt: TGTGCCAGCAAGCCCCTTGGCAGCGGGAGAGGTAATGAGCAGTTCTTC
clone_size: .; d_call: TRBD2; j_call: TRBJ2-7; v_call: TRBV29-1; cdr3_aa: CSVLTSDSYEQYF; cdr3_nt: TGCAGCGTGTTGACTAGCGACTCCTACGAGCAGTACTTC
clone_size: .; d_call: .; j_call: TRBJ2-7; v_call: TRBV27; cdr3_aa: CASRALGTSSYEQYF; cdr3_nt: TGTGCCAGCAGGGCTCTCGGGACAAGCTCCTACGAGCAGTACTTC
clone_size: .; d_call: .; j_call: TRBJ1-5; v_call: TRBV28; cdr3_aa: CASRQSPGGGNQPQHF; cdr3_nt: TGTGCCAGCAGACAGAGCCCGGGAGGCGGCAATCAGCCCCAGCATTTT
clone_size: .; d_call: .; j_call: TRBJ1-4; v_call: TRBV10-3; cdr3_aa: CAISDFREDANEKLFF; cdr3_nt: TGTGCCATCAGTGATTTTCGGGAGGACGCTAATGAAAAACTGTTTTTT
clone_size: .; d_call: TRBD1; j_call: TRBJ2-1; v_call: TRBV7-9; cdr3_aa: CASTHGDRDNEQFF; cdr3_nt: TGTGCCAGCACTCACGGGGACAGGGACAATGAGCAGTTCTTC
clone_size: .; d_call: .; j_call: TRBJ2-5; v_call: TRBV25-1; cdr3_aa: CASSRRGTPQETQYF; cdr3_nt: TGTGCCAGCAGTCGACGGGGGACTCCCCAAGAGACCCAGTACTTC
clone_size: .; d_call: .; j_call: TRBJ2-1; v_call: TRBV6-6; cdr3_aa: CASRSLGQIYNEQFF; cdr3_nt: TGTGCCAGCAGATCACTAGGCCAGATCTACAATGAGCAGTTCTTC
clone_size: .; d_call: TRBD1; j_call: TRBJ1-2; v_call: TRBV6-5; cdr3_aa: CASTGTGGNYGYTF; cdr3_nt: TGTGCCAGCACAGGGACAGGGGGTAACTATGGCTACACCTTC
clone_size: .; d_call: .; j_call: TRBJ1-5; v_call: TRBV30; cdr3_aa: CAWAEGHYSNQPQHF; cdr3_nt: TGTGCCTGGGCCGAAGGACACTATAGCAATCAGCCCCAGCATTTT
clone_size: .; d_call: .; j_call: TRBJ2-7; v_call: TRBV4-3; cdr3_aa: CASSQDEGENSYEQYF; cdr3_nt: TGCGCCAGCAGCCAAGATGAGGGGGAAAACTCCTACGAGCAGTACTTC
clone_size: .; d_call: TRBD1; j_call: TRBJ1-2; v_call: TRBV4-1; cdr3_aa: CASSQDITGGRGYTF; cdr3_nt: TGCGCCAGCAGCCAAGACATTACAGGGGGAAGAGGCTACACCTTC
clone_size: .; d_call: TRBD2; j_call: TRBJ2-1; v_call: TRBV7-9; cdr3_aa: CASSFGTMNEQFF; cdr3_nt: TGTGCCAGCAGCTTTGGGACTATGAATGAGCAGTTCTTC
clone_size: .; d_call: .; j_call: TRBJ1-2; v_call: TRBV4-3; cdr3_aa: CASSQERLAREGGYTF; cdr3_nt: TGCGCCAGCAGCCAAGAAAGGCTGGCCAGGGAGGGTGGCTACACCTTC
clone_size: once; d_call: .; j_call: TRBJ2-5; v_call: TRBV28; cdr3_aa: CASSSWDGTQETQYF; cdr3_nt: TGTGCCAGCAGTTCCTGGGACGGAACACAAGAGACCCAGTACTTC
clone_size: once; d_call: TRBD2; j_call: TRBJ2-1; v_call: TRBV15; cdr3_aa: CATSRLAGMDNEQFF; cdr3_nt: TGTGCCACCAGCCGACTAGCGGGAATGGACAATGAGCAGTTCTTC
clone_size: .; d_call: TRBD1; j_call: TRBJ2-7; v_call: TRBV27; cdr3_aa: CASSWTGQGSYEQYF; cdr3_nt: TGTGCCAGCAGTTGGACGGGACAGGGGTCCTACGAGCAGTACTTC
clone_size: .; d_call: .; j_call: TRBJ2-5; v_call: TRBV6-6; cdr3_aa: CASSYIADQETQYF; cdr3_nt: TGTGCCAGCAGTTACATAGCGGACCAAGAGACCCAGTACTTC
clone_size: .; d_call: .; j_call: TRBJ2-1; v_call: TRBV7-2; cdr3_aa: CASSPGLEPYNEQFF; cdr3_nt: TGTGCCAGCAGCCCCGGACTGGAGCCTTACAATGAGCAGTTCTTC
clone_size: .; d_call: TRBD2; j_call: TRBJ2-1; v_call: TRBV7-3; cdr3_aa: CASSPAGVSNEQFF; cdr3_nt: TGTGCCAGCAGCCCAGCGGGAGTAAGCAATGAGCAGTTCTTC
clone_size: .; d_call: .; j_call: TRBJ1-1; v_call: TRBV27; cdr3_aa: CASRSQGFGAFF; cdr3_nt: TGTGCCAGCAGGTCCCAGGGGTTCGGGGCTTTCTTT
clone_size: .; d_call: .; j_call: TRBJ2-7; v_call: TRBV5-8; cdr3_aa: CASSSDDLRDEQYF; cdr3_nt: TGTGCCAGCAGCTCCGACGACCTTAGGGACGAGCAGTACTTC